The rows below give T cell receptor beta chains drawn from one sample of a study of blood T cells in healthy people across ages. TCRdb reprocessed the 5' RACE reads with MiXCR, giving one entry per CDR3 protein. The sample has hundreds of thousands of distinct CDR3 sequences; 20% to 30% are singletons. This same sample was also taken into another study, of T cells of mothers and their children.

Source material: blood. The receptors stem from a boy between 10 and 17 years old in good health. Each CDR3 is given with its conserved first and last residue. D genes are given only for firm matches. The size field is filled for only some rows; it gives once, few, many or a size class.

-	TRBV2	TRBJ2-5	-	CASSSRQETQYF
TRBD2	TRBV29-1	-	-	CSVNLAGDSYEQYF
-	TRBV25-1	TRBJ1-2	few	CASSEGRGSGYTF
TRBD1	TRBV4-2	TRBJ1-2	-	CASRQGAHGYTF
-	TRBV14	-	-	CASSQRRSPRGGNEQFF
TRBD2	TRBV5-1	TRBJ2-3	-	CASKLAGSTDTQYF
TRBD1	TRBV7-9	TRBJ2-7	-	CASRPTGSDEQYF
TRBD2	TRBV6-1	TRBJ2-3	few	CASSPIRGLADTQYF
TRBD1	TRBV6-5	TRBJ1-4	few	CASSYSIGDRQNEKLFF
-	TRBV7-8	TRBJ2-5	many	CASSLVWDGQETQYF
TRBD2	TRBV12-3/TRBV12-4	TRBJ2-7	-	CASSLDYRGGSYEQYF
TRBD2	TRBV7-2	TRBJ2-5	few	CASSRQWTSGAQETQYF
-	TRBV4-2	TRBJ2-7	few	CASSLPSPGTPLRSSSYEQYF
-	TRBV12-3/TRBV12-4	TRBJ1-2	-	CASSSLGNYGYTF
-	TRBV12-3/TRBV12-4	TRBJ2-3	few	CASSSLAGPQYF
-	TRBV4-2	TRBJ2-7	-	CASSQVNKDRLYEQYF
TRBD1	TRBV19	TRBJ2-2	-	CASSIDRVGELFF
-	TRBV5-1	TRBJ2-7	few	CASSGDSVTYEQYF
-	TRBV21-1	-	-	CASRLSGRTWYEQYF
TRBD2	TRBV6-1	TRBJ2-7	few	CASCLAGGASYEQYF
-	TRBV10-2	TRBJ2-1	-	CASAAWRGDEQFF
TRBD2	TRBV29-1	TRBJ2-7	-	CSAVLAGTYEQYF
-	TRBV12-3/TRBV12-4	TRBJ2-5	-	CASSLASWETQYF
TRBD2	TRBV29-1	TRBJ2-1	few	CSASGNTYNEQFF
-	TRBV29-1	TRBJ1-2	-	CSVEAEDSDGYGYTF
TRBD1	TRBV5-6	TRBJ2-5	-	CASSGTDRVLETQYF
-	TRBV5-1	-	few	CASSYYEGSYEQYF
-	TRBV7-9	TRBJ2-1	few	CAGSRVQSSYNEQFF
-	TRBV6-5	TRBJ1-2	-	CASSYGPPGEYGYTF
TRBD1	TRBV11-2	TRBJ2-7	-	CASSLEGAGEQYF
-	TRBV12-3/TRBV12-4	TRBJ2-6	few	CASSSTPSVANVLTF
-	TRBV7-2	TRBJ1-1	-	CASTLEWNTEAFF
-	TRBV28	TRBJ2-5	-	CAIQNRKETQYF
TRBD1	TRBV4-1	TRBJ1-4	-	CASSQGTGINEKLFF
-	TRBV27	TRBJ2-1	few	CASSFGGVASYNEQFF
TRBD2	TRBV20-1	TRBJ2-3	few	CSALPLTSGTTDMQYF
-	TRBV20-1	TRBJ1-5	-	CSARDNNQPQHF
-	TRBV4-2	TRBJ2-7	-	CASSQVVVPSYEQYF
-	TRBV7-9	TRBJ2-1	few	CASSLPPKNEQFF
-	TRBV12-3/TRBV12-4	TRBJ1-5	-	CASSRDLSRTTHSNQPQHF